This TCR beta chain was sequenced during a study of T-cell memory formation after mild COVID-19. Turning to the study itself: TCR clusters were mostly donor specific.

This clonotype was seen a few times. Its matching antigen is unknown. V lost 5 bases, J lost 4 bases, and 21 bases lay in between. The germline gives CDR1 SGHRS, CDR2 YFSETQ. The CDR3 consists of 17 residues. Libraries for TCRalpha and TCRbeta carried sample barcodes and unique molecular identifiers via 5'RACE. TCRdb called the 5' RACE reads again in MiXCR, with one record for every CDR3 protein. Among approximately 430,000 distinct CDR3 sequences listed, 20% to 25% were seen once. Whole-study findings and limits: Mainly in CM and EM were contracting CD4+ clones; CD8+ were in EMRA. Cross-reactive memory appears to have joined, as suggested by some responding clones showing up in pre-infection memory.

This chain links TRBV5-1 with TRBJ2-2, with D perhaps matching TRBD2 (6 bases). The receptor comes from an adult woman who had mild COVID-19 (a few samples of this study predate the infection). Cell type and time point are not known. Sequencing input: PBMCs or a T cell subset sorted from them (not recorded which). The DNA of the CDR3 is TGCGCCAGCAGTTCAACCCCCTCTAGCGCGGGCACCGGGGAGCTGTTTTTT. Protein product: CASSSTPSSAGTGELFF.